The rows below give T cell receptor beta chains drawn from one sample of a study of technical replicates of blood from a handful of donors. Assay used: immunoSEQ multiplex PCR; TCRdb lists only in-frame clones, some missing. The profile shows roughly 69,000 clones, 95% to 97% of them singletons. Sequenced sample: T cells isolated from PBMCs. Every receptor here comes from a human donor in good health. The CDR3 runs from the conserved cysteine through the conserved F or W. The order of the fields is J gene, V gene, clone size, D gene, CDR3 DNA, CDR3 protein. A D gene is named only where the DNA matches it firmly. Size is stated for part of the rows, as once, few or many counts, or as a class when the clone is expanded.

>TRBJ1-1|TRBV5-8|.|.
TGTGCCAGCAGCTTGGAGACAGAGCCTTTTATGAACACTGAAGCTTTCTTT
CASSLETEPFMNTEAFF
>TRBJ2-7|TRBV28|once|TRBD1
TGTGCCAGCAGCAAGGACAGGGAAGGTTCCTACGAGCAGTACTTC
CASSKDREGSYEQYF
>TRBJ1-4|TRBV19|.|.
TGTGCCAGTAGCCCCTCAGGGGTAAGCGCAACTAATGAAAAACTGTTTTTT
CASSPSGVSATNEKLFF
>TRBJ1-2|TRBV7-9|.|.
TGTGCCAGCAGCGTGGGCCCGGCGGGCTACACCTTC
CASSVGPAGYTF
>TRBJ1-1|TRBV6-5|.|.
TGTGCCAGCAGGCAGGGATTTGAAGCTTTCTTT
CASRQGFEAFF
>TRBJ1-3|TRBV7-9|.|.
TGTGCCAGCAGCACAATATGGGAGCCCTTGCACCATTTT
CASSTIWEPLHHF
>TRBJ1-1|TRBV7-2|.|.
TGTGCCAGCAGCCCGGACCAGACGACAGTGAACACTGAAGCTTTCTTT
CASSPDQTTVNTEAFF
>TRBJ1-1|TRBV30|.|TRBD1
TGTGCCTGGAATCGACAGGGTTCGGACACTGAAGCTTTCTTT
CAWNRQGSDTEAFF
>TRBJ2-7|TRBV19|.|TRBD2
TGTGCCAGTAACAGCGGGAGGGCCAACGAGCAGTACTTC
CASNSGRANEQYF
>TRBJ2-7|TRBV9|once|.
TGTGCCAGCAGCGTAGGCGGGGTATCCTACGAGCAGTACTTC
CASSVGGVSYEQYF
>TRBJ2-3|TRBV29-1|.|.
TGCAGCGTTGCACTAGTAGCAGATACGCAGTATTTT
CSVALVADTQYF
>TRBJ2-3|TRBV4-2|.|.
TGTGCCAGCAGCCAGAAGCGTCAAGGGGGCACAGATACGCAGTATTTT
CASSQKRQGGTDTQYF
>TRBJ2-5|TRBV10-3|.|TRBD2
TGTGCCATCAGTACCGGGACTAGCGTAGAGACCCAGTACTTC
CAISTGTSVETQYF
>TRBJ2-3|TRBV7-3|.|TRBD2
TGTGCCAGCAGCTCGAGGACTAGCGGGATGAGCACAGATACGCAGTATTTT
CASSSRTSGMSTDTQYF
>TRBJ1-1|TRBV7-8|.|.
TGTGCCAGCAGCTTAGGCCAGGGTAACACTGAAGCTTTCTTT
CASSLGQGNTEAFF
>TRBJ2-1|TRBV7-8|.|TRBD2
TGTGCCAGCAGCCTTAGCGGGCAATACTCCTACAATGAGCAGTTCTTC
CASSLSGQYSYNEQFF
>TRBJ2-1|TRBV7-3|.|TRBD2
TGTGCCAGCAGCTCTCCAGAACTAGCGGGATACAATGAGCAGTTCTTC
CASSSPELAGYNEQFF
>TRBJ2-3|TRBV29-1|.|.
TGCAGCGTTGGCGCTCTGGGCACAGATACGCAGTATTTT
CSVGALGTDTQYF
>TRBJ1-5|TRBV4-1|.|.
TGCGCCAGCAGCCCTCGCGGTTCTAATCAGCCCCAGCATTTT
CASSPRGSNQPQHF
>TRBJ1-1|TRBV9|.|.
TGTGCCAGCAGCGTAGTAGGCAGGCCCAACACTGAAGCTTTCTTT
CASSVVGRPNTEAFF
>TRBJ2-6|TRBV4-1|.|.
TGCGCCAGCAGCCCTCAGGGGTCCTCTGGGGCCAACGTCCTGACTTTC
CASSPQGSSGANVLTF
>TRBJ2-7|TRBV6-5|.|TRBD1
TGTGCCAGCAGACAGGGACAGATTTACGAGCAGTACTTC
CASRQGQIYEQYF
>TRBJ1-1|TRBV4-1|.|TRBD1
TGCGCCAGCAGCACCTCCGGGACAGGGAGGGGTATGAACACTGAAGCTTTCTTT
CASSTSGTGRGMNTEAFF
>TRBJ1-1|TRBV28|.|.
TGTGCCAGCCTCAACTGGGGGGAAAGTAACACTGAAGCTTTCTTT
CASLNWGESNTEAFF